One sample yielded the 18 T cell receptor beta chains listed below, sequenced in a study of regulatory T cells in long-lasting Graves disease (dated by TCRdb to the early 2020s). The protocol used for the library was multiplex PCR. The sample was run on an Illumina HiSeq 4000. iRepertoire HTBI primers and Arm-PCR amplification of CDR3 regions were used to construct TCR beta libraries. TCRdb reprocessing: public reads trimmed at Q25 with fastp, clones called with MiXCR, in-frame beta chains kept. Each record represents a unique CDR3 protein, reported with the most common genes and DNA among its rows. The sample table holds under 450,000 distinct CDR3 sequences, of which around 16% were seen once. The top ten constitute 20% of the sample. The meaning of the sample's time point label: newly diagnosed GD, antithyroid drugs for less than 3 months. RNA was extracted from PBMCs in TRIzol for both TCR sequencing and RNA sequencing.

These same records also appear under a second study, on T cells in Graves' hyperthyroidism and ophthalmopathy.

The specimen comprised peripheral blood mononuclear cells (PBMCs), sampled at new diagnosis, from a patient treated with antithyroid drugs. These receptors were collected from a woman younger than 35 with Graves disease. Donor details come from another sample of the same person, matched by shared clones.

The V gene is TRBV29-1, the J gene TRBJ2-2; tentatively, D is TRBD2 (5 bases). The CDR3 runs 14 residues. V was trimmed by 7 bases and J by 5 bases, leaving 17 bases between them. Per germline, CDR1 SQVTM and CDR2 ANQGSEA. The CDR3 sequence is CSAPRSGLTGELFF. CDR3 in DNA: TGCAGCGCCCCCAGGAGCGGCCTAACCGGGGAGCTGTTTTTT.

A remark on this clonotype: Given a much more abundant clone one base away, this may be a read error. The V and J genes are TRBV6-2 or TRBV6-3 and TRBJ2-7, with D maybe TRBD1 (6 bases). The CDR3 extends over 11 amino acids. Germline V gives CDR1 MNHEY, CDR2 SVGEGT. DNA for the CDR3: TGTGGCAGCACACAGGGCCCCGAGCAGTACTTC. This encodes CGSTQGPEQYF.

This clonotype came up many times. The chain joins TRBV12-3 or TRBV12-4 to TRBJ1-1; TRBD1 aligns across 9 bases. V was pared by 0 bases and J by 6 bases, with 5 bases of the junction left unmatched. This CDR3 has 15 amino acids. The CDR3 bases are TGTGCCAGCAGTTTAGCGCGGGGACAGGGCGCTGAAGCTTTCTTT. It is translated as CASSLARGQGAEAFF.

In this sample, this clonotype turned up many times. The V and J genes are TRBV6-5 and TRBJ1-2; D gene uncertain. Germline values: CDR1 MNHEY, CDR2 SVGAGI. This CDR3 is built from 16 residues. Between the trimmed V and J ends, which lost 0 bases and 0 bases, there was a span of 11 bases. CDR3 DNA: TGTGCCAGCAGTTACTCGAACAGCCAGGCTAACTATGGCTACACCTTC. It specifies CASSYSNSQANYGYTF.

This clonotype was seen ten or more times. DNA of the CDR3: TGTGCCAGCCGGAAGGGGCAGGGTAGTTTTGCCGGGGAGCTGTTTTTT. As protein: CASRKGQGSFAGELFF. This sequence joins TRBV11-2 and TRBJ2-2; TRBD1 might be the D (5 bases). V lost 8 bases and J 6 bases, leaving 22 bases between the germline ends. Germline V gene data show CDR1 as SGHAT and CDR2 as FQNNGV. CDR3 length: 16 amino acids.

This clonotype was found many times. The chain uses TRBV6-1 and TRBJ2-5; unclear D gene. Between the trimmed V and J ends, which lost 5 bases and 2 bases, there was a span of 12 bases. The CDR3 totals 14 residues. In germline, CDR1 is MNHNS, CDR2 SASEGT. CDR3 residues: CASSKPGLQETQYF. CDR3 DNA: TGTGCCAGCAGTAAGCCCGGGCTACAAGAGACCCAGTACTTC.

A few counts support this clonotype. V is TRBV9 and J is TRBJ2-2, with 7 nucleotides matching TRBD1. The germline gives CDR1 SGDLS, CDR2 YYNGEE. The CDR3 sequence is 15 residues long. After removal of 3 bases from V and 1 base from J, the junction contained 3 bases not matched to a gene. CDR3 residues: CASSATGMNTGELFF. The CDR3 DNA sequence: TGTGCCAGCAGCGCGACAGGGATGAACACCGGGGAGCTGTTTTTT.

This clonotype was recorded at least ten times. The gene calls are TRBV2 and TRBJ2-3, with 9 positions matching TRBD2. The CDR3 has 16 amino acids. CDR1 is SNHLY and CDR2 is FYNNEI in the germline V gene. With V trimmed by 6 bases and J by 5 bases, 12 bases remained unmatched. CDR3 sequence: CASRVIAGVHGDTQYF. The CDR3 bases are TGTGCCAGCAGGGTAATAGCGGGGGTTCATGGAGATACGCAGTATTTT. Based on the CDR3 plus reference TRBV2 and TRBJ2-3, the full variable domain is EPEVTQTPSHQVTQMGQEVILRCVPISNHLYFYWYRQILGQKVEFLVSFYNNEISEKSEIFDDQFSVERPDGSNFTLKIRSTKLEDSAMYFCASRVIAGVHGDTQYFGPGTRLTVL.

In this sample, this clonotype turned up many times. This sequence joins TRBV7-2 and TRBJ1-3; the D is unclear. Trimming took off 1 base at V and 0 bases at J, with 7 bases between the two ends. Germline V CDR1 and CDR2: SGHTA, FQGNSA. The CDR3 is made up of 15 amino acids. The chain's CDR3 is CASSLVQFSGNTIYF. CDR3 in DNA: TGTGCCAGCAGCTTAGTCCAGTTCTCTGGAAACACCATATATTTT.

CDR3 amino acids: CASRAGTSGIDTQYF. The CDR3 DNA reads as TGTGCCAGCAGAGCCGGGACTAGCGGTATCGATACGCAGTATTTT. This chain joins TRBV12-3 or TRBV12-4 and TRBJ2-3, with 11 nucleotides matching TRBD2. V was clipped by 6 bases and J by 6 bases; unmatched bases: 8. The CDR3 spans 15 residues.

This clonotype was seen a handful of times. The rearrangement joins TRBV29-1 to TRBJ2-5; the match to TRBD1 covers 8 bases. Germline CDR1 is SQVTM and CDR2 is ANQGSEA. The CDR3 loop spans 12 amino acids. V shed 5 bases, J shed 5 bases, and the junction held 4 bases outside the gene matches. CDR3: CSVRQGRETQYF. Written as DNA, the CDR3 is TGCAGCGTTCGACAGGGGAGGGAGACCCAGTACTTC.

A word on this clonotype: A much larger clone sits a single nucleotide away, making a read error possible. This chain links TRBV7-9 with TRBJ1-2; D is perhaps TRBD1 (5 bases). Germline V gene lookup returns CDR1 SEHNR and CDR2 FQNEAQ (reference sequence). With 1 base removed from V and 2 bases from J, the gap between germline ends came to 8 bases. The CDR3 is 14 amino acids. CDR3 coding DNA: TGTGCCAGCAGCTTAGGTCCAGGGAACTATGGCTACACCTTC. Its protein is CASSLGPGNYGYTF. Supplemented by reference TRBV7-9 and TRBJ1-2, the full variable domain reads DTGVSQNPRHKITKRGQNVTFRCDPISEHNRLYWYRQTLGQGPEFLTYFQNEAQLEKSRLLSDRFSAERPKGSFSTLEIQRTEQGDSAMYLCASSLGPGNYGYTFGSGTRLTVV.

This clonotype showed up many times. The chain combines TRBV7-2 with TRBJ2-3, with a possible D match to TRBD2 (5 bases). CDR1 SGHTA and CDR2 FQGNSA come from the germline V gene. Trimming cost V 1 base and J 6 bases, with 11 bases left between them. The CDR3 is made up of 14 amino acids. In nucleotides, the CDR3 is TGTGCCAGCAGCTTAGTGAGGGTAGGGGATACGCAGTATTTT. Its protein product is CASSLVRVGDTQYF.

To note about this clonotype: The final CDR3 position lacks the conserved phenylalanine or tryptophan, pointing to a likely read error. The chain joins TRBV30 to TRBJ1-5; D remains ambiguous. CDR3 length equals 13 residues. Trimming removed 1 base from V and 4 bases from J, with 8 bases in between. Per germline, CDR1 GTSNPN and CDR2 SVGIG (reference sequence). In nucleotides, the CDR3 is TGTGCCTGGAGTGGGACTGTGAATCAGCCCCAGCATTTA. Translating it yields CAWSGTVNQPQHL.

There are many counts of this clonotype. The chain carries TRBV9 and TRBJ2-2; D unresolved. Trimming took off 0 bases at V and 5 bases at J, with 5 bases between the two ends. Germline V gene data show CDR1 as SGDLS and CDR2 as YYNGEE. The CDR3 contains 13 residues. The CDR3 region is CASSVDGTGELFF. The CDR3 DNA sequence: TGTGCCAGCAGCGTAGATGGGACCGGGGAGCTGTTTTTT. Combining the CDR3 with reference TRBV9 and TRBJ2-2 gives the whole variable domain DSGVTQTPKHLITATGQRVTLRCSPRSGDLSVYWYQQSLDQGLQFLIQYYNGEERAKGNILERFSAQQFPDLHSELNLSSLELGDSALYFCASSVDGTGELFFGEGSRLTVL.

This clonotype appeared many times. This chain connects TRBV30 to TRBJ2-3, with TRBD2 matching over 7 bases. Germline V gene data show CDR1 as GTSNPN and CDR2 as SVGIG (reference sequence). The CDR3 is 13 amino acids. V shed 1 base, J shed 5 bases, and the junction held 3 bases outside the gene matches. CDR3 protein: CAWSGSSGDTQYF. For the CDR3, the DNA is TGTGCCTGGAGTGGGTCTAGCGGAGATACGCAGTATTTT.

This clonotype was seen a few times. This chain links TRBV6-2 or TRBV6-3 with TRBJ2-7; unclear D gene. The CDR3 sequence is 13 residues long. Germline-derived CDR1 and CDR2 are MNHEY and SVGEGT. Trimming removed 2 bases at V and 3 bases at J, with 8 bases between. Here the CDR3 DNA reads TGTGCCAGCAGTTACCGCTCGGTCTACGAGCAGTACTTC. Its protein product is CASSYRSVYEQYF.

This clonotype was picked up many times. The chain links TRBV4-1 to TRBJ1-3; unclear D gene. Trimming shortened V by 0 bases and J by 7 bases, and 13 bases separated the two germline ends. Germline values: CDR1 MGHRA, CDR2 YSYEKL. The CDR3 contains 15 residues. The CDR3 reads CASSQDLTKSNTIYF. CDR3 DNA: TGCGCCAGCAGCCAAGATCTCACCAAGTCGAACACCATATATTTT.